Following are 29 T cell receptor beta chains from one sample sequenced in a study of cytomegalovirus exposure and HLA in healthy donors. PCR employed 60 Vbeta and 13 Jbeta primers. Sequenced by immunoSEQ multiplex PCR; TCRdb stores in-frame clones only, minus some. The sample includes some 150,000 clones, 71% of them seen just once. Source material: PBMCs. Receptors were obtained from a woman between 25 and 40 years old in good health and CMV-seronegative.

The chain has TRBV4-1 and TRBJ1-2; tentatively, D is TRBD1 (5 bases). The CDR3 covers 13 residues. V was pared by 6 bases and J by 7 bases, with 15 bases between. CDR1 is MGHRA, CDR2 YSYEKL, per germline. CDR3 region: CASSVPGRIGYTF. In DNA form, the CDR3 reads TGCGCCAGCAGTGTACCAGGGAGGATTGGCTACACCTTC.

The chain carries TRBV19 and TRBJ2-1, with no clear D. CDR3 length: 13 amino acids. The V end was cut by 9 bases, the J end by 3 bases, with 12 bases between. Germline V gene sequence: CDR1 LNHDA, CDR2 SQIVND (reference sequence). CDR3: CASNVAIYNEQFF. The DNA of the CDR3 is TGTGCCAGCAATGTAGCAATCTACAATGAGCAGTTCTTC.

The J gene is TRBJ2-5, the V gene TRBV4-1; TRBD1 aligns across 11 bases. Trimming cost V 4 bases and J 2 bases; bases outside gene matches: 6. Looked up from germline, CDR1 is MGHRA and CDR2 is YSYEKL. CDR3 length equals 16 residues. The CDR3 here is CASSPGQGVGQETQYF. The CDR3 nucleotides are TGCGCCAGCAGCCCGGGACAGGGGGTAGGTCAAGAGACCCAGTACTTC.

This chain connects TRBV2 to TRBJ2-7; no reliable D call. The V end was cut by 7 bases, the J end by 3 bases, with 4 bases between. Germline V lookup: CDR1 SNHLY, CDR2 FYNNEI. CDR3 length equals 10 residues. Written as DNA, the CDR3 is TGTGCCAGCAATCGCTACGAGCAGTACTTC. Translation: CASNRYEQYF.

The CDR3 here is CASSLGPKGLTYEQYF. DNA of the CDR3: TGCGCCAGCAGCTTGGGCCCGAAGGGGCTCACCTACGAGCAGTACTTC. The rearrangement uses TRBV5-1 and TRBJ2-7; possible D gene TRBD1, 5 bases. The CDR3 runs 16 residues. V lost 0 bases and J lost 2, with 15 bases in between. The germline V gene encodes CDR1 SGHRS and CDR2 YFSETQ.

The chain is built from TRBV2 and TRBJ2-3; D is perhaps TRBD2 (6 bases). The germline CDR1 and CDR2 sequences are SNHLY and FYNNEI. The germline V and J ends were trimmed by 6 bases and 6 bases, with 10 bases remaining between them. The CDR3 totals 12 residues. CDR3 coding DNA: TGTGCCAGCAGGACGGAGGGGGATACGCAGTATTTT. Its protein is CASRTEGDTQYF.

The chain uses TRBV10-3 and TRBJ2-3; D may be TRBD1 (6 bases). V lost 6 bases and J 0 bases, leaving 16 bases between the germline ends. The CDR3 spans 16 residues. Germline V gene data show CDR1 as ENHRY and CDR2 as SYGVKD. CDR3 DNA: TGTGCCATCAGCCGACAGGAGATACCTAGCACAGATACGCAGTATTTT. Its protein is CAISRQEIPSTDTQYF.

This sequence joins TRBV6-5 and TRBJ2-3; D call uncertain. This CDR3 contains 13 residues. V was shortened by 2 bases and J by 5 bases, with 8 bases between the two germline ends. Germline-derived CDR1 and CDR2 are MNHEY and SVGAGI. As DNA, the CDR3 is TGTGCCAGCAGTTACCTCCCCCGAGATACGCAGTATTTT. Protein sequence: CASSYLPRDTQYF.

In this sample, this clone turned up a few times. This chain uses TRBV9 with TRBJ1-1; D gene unclear. CDR1 is SGDLS, CDR2 YYNGEE, per germline. V lost 2 bases, J lost 0 bases, and 8 bases lay in between. The CDR3 is 14 residues long. The CDR3 spells CASSVEGMNTEAFF. DNA of the CDR3: TGTGCCAGCAGCGTTGAGGGAATGAACACTGAAGCTTTCTTT.

This clone was recorded many times. The rearrangement links TRBV6-4 to TRBJ2-3; D is possibly TRBD2 (6 bases). The CDR3 has 15 residues. V shed 3 bases and J shed 0 bases, with 10 bases lying between them. CDR1 is MRHNA, CDR2 SNTAGT, per germline. The CDR3 DNA follows: TGTGCCAGCAGTGATAGGGCGGGGAGCACAGATACGCAGTATTTT. Translated: CASSDRAGSTDTQYF.

DNA for the CDR3: TGTGCCAGCAGTCCCGGTGGTAGCGGGAGGGGTGAGCAGTTCTTC. Translating it yields CASSPGGSGRGEQFF. The chain is built from TRBV7-2 and TRBJ2-1, with TRBD2 matching over 11 bases. CDR1 and CDR2 from the germline V gene are SGHTA and FQGNSA. The CDR3 runs to 15 residues. V gave up 6 bases and J gave up 9 bases; unmatched junction bases: 10.

This chain uses TRBV9 with TRBJ1-1, with no clear D. Per germline, CDR1 SGDLS and CDR2 YYNGEE. Trimming took 3 bases from V and 1 from J, leaving 10 bases between them. The CDR3 is 14 amino acids. The CDR3 protein is CASSATRENTEAFF. DNA for the CDR3: TGTGCCAGCAGCGCGACACGAGAGAACACTGAAGCTTTCTTT.

The gene calls are TRBV5-4 and TRBJ2-7; D remains ambiguous. Trimming shortened V by 0 bases and J by 6 bases, and 7 bases separated the two germline ends. CDR3 length equals 12 residues. In germline, CDR1 is SGHNT, CDR2 YYREEE (reference sequence). CDR3 sequence (DNA): TGTGCCAGCAGCTTGGATTCGGGCGAGCAGTACTTC. Encoded protein: CASSLDSGEQYF.

V and J are TRBV6-1 and TRBJ2-7; 9 bases map to TRBD1. V shed 8 bases, J shed 5 bases, and the junction held 13 bases outside the gene matches. The CDR3 runs to 15 residues. CDR1 is MNHNS and CDR2 is SASEGT in the germline V gene. The chain's CDR3 is CASEPRQGVNNEQYF. In nucleotides, the CDR3 is TGTGCCAGCGAACCGAGACAGGGGGTAAATAACGAGCAGTACTTC.

The chain joins TRBV5-1 to TRBJ2-7; 7 nucleotides match TRBD2. Trimming took 2 bases from V and 0 from J; bases not matched to a gene: 2. Germline V gives CDR1 SGHRS, CDR2 YFSETQ. CDR3 length: 14 amino acids. This CDR3 is CASSFTSDSYEQYF. The DNA for the CDR3 is TGCGCCAGCAGCTTTACTAGCGACTCCTACGAGCAGTACTTC.

V gene TRBV28 combines with J gene TRBJ2-1; D is unclear. V lost 6 bases to trimming and J lost 4 bases, with 16 bases between them. This CDR3 is built from 15 residues. Looked up from germline, CDR1 is MDHEN and CDR2 is SYDVKM. The CDR3 DNA is TGTGCCAGCAGCTCTAAGGAGCGCATATACAATGAGCAGTTCTTC. It codes for CASSSKERIYNEQFF. Drawing the rest from reference TRBV28 and TRBJ2-1, the complete variable domain is DVKVTQSSRYLVKRTGEKVFLECVQDMDHENMFWYRQDPGLGLRLIYFSYDVKMKEKGDIPEGYSVSREKKERFSLILESASTNQTSMYLCASSSKERIYNEQFFGPGTRLTVL.

This clone was counted a few times. The chain employs TRBV28 and TRBJ1-4; no clear D. Trimming pared 5 bases from V and 7 bases from J, leaving 14 bases between. Germline V gives CDR1 MDHEN, CDR2 SYDVKM. This CDR3 is 14 amino acids long. The CDR3 sequence: CASSLGRRLEKLFF. DNA for the CDR3: TGTGCCAGCAGTCTCGGGAGGCGGCTTGAAAAACTGTTTTTT.

The chain has TRBV14 and TRBJ2-7; TRBD1 aligns across 10 bases. V shed 6 bases and J 1 base; nucleotides not matched to a gene: 6. This CDR3 spans 15 amino acids. Germline V CDR1 and CDR2: SGHDN, FVKESK. The CDR3 DNA follows: TGTGCCAGCAGACTTTCGGGACAGGGGTCCTACGAGCAGTACTTC. Its protein is CASRLSGQGSYEQYF.

The V gene is TRBV7-9, the J gene TRBJ2-5; possible D gene TRBD2, 5 bases. Germline CDR1 reads SEHNR; CDR2 reads FQNEAQ (reference sequence). With 5 bases removed from V and 2 bases from J, the gap between germline ends came to 9 bases. The CDR3 loop spans 13 amino acids. CDR3 protein: CASSPPGQETQYF. CDR3 sequence (DNA): TGTGCCAGCAGCCCTCCGGGACAAGAGACCCAGTACTTC.

The chain employs TRBV5-1 and TRBJ2-1; possible D gene TRBD2, 5 bases. This CDR3 is built from 15 residues. Germline-derived CDR1 and CDR2 are SGHRS and YFSETQ. The V gene lost 0 bases and the J gene lost 5 bases, with 12 bases spanning the gap. DNA of the CDR3: TGCGCCAGCAGCTTGGATGCGGGTACCCACAATGAGCAGTTCTTC. Translating gives CASSLDAGTHNEQFF.

The chain couples TRBV29-1 to TRBJ1-4, with D possibly TRBD1 on 5 matching bases. This CDR3 comprises 14 residues. Per germline, CDR1 SQVTM and CDR2 ANQGSEA. V lost 6 bases to trimming and J lost 4 bases, with 15 bases between them. CDR3 sequence reads: CSVQQGSGNEKLFF. In DNA, the CDR3 is TGCAGCGTACAGCAGGGTAGCGGTAATGAAAAACTGTTTTTT.

This clone was counted a single time. The genes are TRBV21-1 and TRBJ2-1; TRBD2, the table's D call, was not compared with the DNA. TRBV21-1 is annotated as a pseudogene. The CDR3 runs 17 residues. The CDR3 region has the DNA TGTGCCAGCAGCAGATTTCTACGGACTAGCGGGAGACATGAGCAGTTCTTC. Its protein product is CASSRFLRTSGRHEQFF.

This clone appeared a few times. Here the CDR3 DNA reads TGCAGCGTTGAAGGTAGCGGGAGTTTCTCCGAGCAGTACTTC. As protein: CSVEGSGSFSEQYF. This rearrangement joins TRBV29-1 to TRBJ2-7; 9 nucleotides match TRBD2. This CDR3 region has 14 residues. Germline CDR1 and CDR2: SQVTM and ANQGSEA. V lost 1 base, J lost 6 bases, and 7 bases stayed unmatched.

This chain joins TRBV5-6 and TRBJ1-1, with 7 nucleotides matching TRBD1. With 4 bases clipped from V and 5 bases from J, the junction kept 8 bases outside the gene matches. Germline V gives CDR1 SGHDT, CDR2 YYEEEE. There are 14 residues in the CDR3. The CDR3 spells CASSDDRAQTEAFF. The DNA of the CDR3 is TGTGCCAGCAGCGATGACAGGGCTCAAACTGAAGCTTTCTTT.

The CDR3, as DNA: TGTGCCAGCAGCTGGAGGACTTTGTACCAAGAGACCCAGTACTTC. This codes for CASSWRTLYQETQYF. The chain links TRBV5-6 to TRBJ2-5; D is perhaps TRBD2 (5 bases). The CDR3 runs 15 residues. CDR1 SGHDT and CDR2 YYEEEE come from the germline V gene. Trimming took off 3 bases at V and 0 bases at J, with 12 bases between the two ends.

This chain links TRBV28 with TRBJ2-5; 8 nucleotides agree with TRBD1. Germline V CDR1 and CDR2: MDHEN, SYDVKM. The CDR3 is 12 amino acids. With V trimmed by 7 bases and J by 7 bases, 5 bases remained unmatched. The CDR3 nucleotides read TGTGCCAGCAAGATACAGGGGGGGACCCAGTACTTC. It encodes CASKIQGGTQYF.

V and J are TRBV7-9 and TRBJ2-2; unclear D gene. The germline V and J ends were trimmed by 2 bases and 4 bases, with 8 bases remaining between them. The length of the CDR3 is 14 residues. Germline V gives CDR1 SEHNR, CDR2 FQNEAQ (reference sequence). CDR3 amino acids: CASSLLQSTGELFF. Written as DNA, the CDR3 is TGTGCCAGCAGCTTACTACAGTCCACCGGGGAGCTGTTTTTT.

This clone has a handful of counts. The chain joins TRBV6-5 to TRBJ2-7; 9 positions match TRBD2. This CDR3 contains 15 residues. Germline CDR1 and CDR2: MNHEY and SVGAGI. Unmatched junction bases numbered 5, after V lost 2 bases and J lost 3 bases. The CDR3 is CASSYQLAGNYEQYF. CDR3 DNA: TGTGCCAGCAGTTACCAACTAGCGGGCAACTACGAGCAGTACTTC.

This chain links TRBV28 with TRBJ2-3, with 8 bases fitting TRBD1. J gave up 7 bases and V 6 bases, and 21 bases lay outside the gene matches. This CDR3 has 18 residues. Germline assignment: CDR1 MDHEN and CDR2 SYDVKM. CDR3 loop: CASSTTFDRGRTQNTQYF. DNA for the CDR3: TGTGCCAGCAGCACCACCTTTGACAGGGGAAGAACACAAAATACGCAGTATTTT. Full variable domain (rest looked up from reference TRBV28 and TRBJ2-3): DVKVTQSSRYLVKRTGEKVFLECVQDMDHENMFWYRQDPGLGLRLIYFSYDVKMKEKGDIPEGYSVSREKKERFSLILESASTNQTSMYLCASSTTFDRGRTQNTQYFGPGTRLTVL.